The source of this T cell receptor beta chain is a study of OX40 agonist ivuxolimab in advanced cancers. The V end was cut by 5 bases, the J end by 8 bases, with 15 bases between. The CDR3 has 13 residues. CDR1 is SGHDN and CDR2 is FVKESK in the germline V gene. The repertoire was sequenced with immunoSEQ multiplex PCR; TCRdb's copy has only in-frame clones and lacks some. This table has 55,000 to 65,000 clones, more than 75% appearing once. This TCR came from an adult with an advanced solid tumor such as melanoma, head and neck, liver or kidney cancer. This specimen was CD4+ or CD8+ T cells sorted from blood, taken in a trial of the OX40 agonist ivuxolimab. The chain combines TRBV14 with TRBJ1-2; tentatively, D is TRBD1 (6 bases). In nucleotides, the CDR3 is TGTGCCAGCAGCTTCACAGGGACTGACGGCTACACCTTC. Its translation: CASSFTGTDGYTF.